This TCR beta chain was found in a study of T cell changes during pregnancy in multiple sclerosis. The repertoire was sequenced with immunoSEQ multiplex PCR; TCRdb's copy has only in-frame clones and lacks some. The table shows roughly 35,000 clones, with more than 85% occurring only once. The CDR3 runs to 20 residues. J was trimmed by 7 bases and V by 2 bases; bases with no gene match: 25. Germline loops: CDR1 LGHNA, CDR2 YNFKEQ. This clone came up a few times. The sequence derives from a female donor in good health, enrolled as a control in a pregnancy study. The J gene is TRBJ2-7, the V gene TRBV4-2; 8 nucleotides match TRBD1. Sequenced material: CD4+ T cells from peripheral blood mononuclear cells, taken in the third trimester of pregnancy. CDR3 residues: CASSQSGTQGATGKAREQYF. The CDR3, as DNA: TGTGCCAGCAGCCAATCAGGGACCCAGGGGGCGACGGGGAAGGCTCGGGAGCAGTACTTC.